The 9 T cell receptor beta chains listed next were all sequenced from one sample in a study of cytomegalovirus exposure and HLA in healthy donors. The PCR was carried out with 60 Vbeta primers and 13 Jbeta primers. Data came from immunoSEQ multiplex PCR; TCRdb stores just in-frame clones and leaves some out. The sample gives approximately 90,000 clones, 76% of which show up once; just over 1.4% is in the top ten. The sample taken for sequencing was PBMCs. These receptor sequences come from a male donor in good health and CMV-seronegative.

This chain links TRBV15 with TRBJ2-4; 10 positions agree with TRBD1. Germline loops: CDR1 LNHNV, CDR2 YYDKDF (reference sequence). This CDR3 comprises 18 residues. Unmatched junction bases numbered 8, after V lost 3 bases and J lost 0 bases. For the CDR3, the DNA is TGTGCCACCAGCAGCCCTATTGACAGGGGGCCAGCCAAAAACATTCAGTACTTC. Its translation is CATSSPIDRGPAKNIQYF.

The chain employs TRBV7-3 and TRBJ2-7; perhaps TRBD2 as D (5 bases). Germline CDR1 and CDR2: SGHTA and FQGTGA. The CDR3 runs 15 residues. V lost 5 bases, J lost 4 bases, and 18 bases lay in between. The CDR3 here is CASSPTGSGSYEQYF. The CDR3, as DNA: TGTGCCAGCAGCCCCACCGGGTCGGGGAGTTACGAGCAGTACTTC.

The V and J genes are TRBV15 and TRBJ1-6; no reliable D call. Trimming stripped 3 bases from V and 3 bases from J, with 12 bases between. This CDR3 is built from 16 residues. The germline V gene has CDR1 LNHNV and CDR2 YYDKDF (reference sequence). The CDR3 sequence: CATSSPLRSYNSPLHF. In nucleotides, the CDR3 is TGTGCCACCAGCAGTCCTCTAAGGAGCTATAATTCACCCCTCCACTTT.

The rearrangement joins TRBV28 to TRBJ2-7; 13 positions agree with TRBD2. The germline V gene encodes CDR1 MDHEN and CDR2 SYDVKM. The CDR3 is 16 amino acids. The junction had 4 bases not matched to a gene; V was cut back by 4 bases and J by 1 base. The CDR3 here is CASSSGLAGVSYEQYF. CDR3 coding DNA: TGTGCCAGCAGTTCTGGACTAGCGGGGGTATCCTACGAGCAGTACTTC.

The chain has TRBV27 and TRBJ2-7; tentative D call: TRBD2 (7 bases). This CDR3 comprises 15 residues. The V gene lost 2 bases and the J gene lost 4 bases, with 15 bases spanning the gap. Germline V CDR1 and CDR2: MNHEY, SMNVEV (reference sequence). The CDR3: CASSLARGGNYEQYF. The CDR3 nucleotides are TGTGCCAGCAGTTTAGCCAGGGGAGGGAATTACGAGCAGTACTTC.

J is TRBJ2-7 and V is TRBV7-2; 7 bases agree with TRBD1. Germline CDR1 is SGHTA and CDR2 is FQGNSA. Trimming at V came to 3 bases and at J to 0 bases, leaving 2 bases not matched to a gene. The length of the CDR3 is 14 residues. This CDR3 reads CASSFRDSSYEQYF. Written as DNA, the CDR3 is TGTGCCAGCAGCTTCCGGGACAGCTCCTACGAGCAGTACTTC.

V gene TRBV7-8 combines with J gene TRBJ2-1, with D possibly TRBD2 on 7 matching bases. The CDR3 sequence is 18 residues long. Trimming stripped 6 bases from V and 4 bases from J, with 25 bases between. CDR1 SGHVS and CDR2 FQNEAQ come from the germline V gene. The CDR3 loop reads CASSNPRGGATPYNEQFF. As DNA, the CDR3 is TGTGCCAGCAGTAACCCGAGAGGGGGGGCCACTCCATACAATGAGCAGTTCTTC.

The genes are TRBV29-1 and TRBJ2-7; 10 nucleotides agree with TRBD1. This CDR3 contains 17 residues. Germline CDR1 SQVTM, CDR2 ANQGSEA. V trimming: 3 bases; J trimming: 0 bases; junction bases outside the gene matches: 11. CDR3 coding DNA: TGCAGCGTTGATGGGACAGGGGACACCAAAGACTCCTACGAGCAGTACTTC. Protein: CSVDGTGDTKDSYEQYF.

This rearrangement joins TRBV28 to TRBJ1-3; D perhaps matches TRBD1 (5 bases). Germline CDR1 is MDHEN and CDR2 is SYDVKM. CDR3 length equals 15 residues. V lost 5 bases and J lost 0, with 11 bases in between. The CDR3: CASSPGQPSGNTIYF. CDR3 nucleotide sequence: TGTGCCAGCAGTCCCGGACAACCCTCTGGAAACACCATATATTTT.